A selection of T cell receptor beta chains follows, all from one sample in a study of T cell changes during pregnancy in multiple sclerosis. This table comes from immunoSEQ multiplex PCR, and its TCRdb copy is limited to in-frame clones, with some not included. Of approximately 100,000 clones detected, more than 85% appear once; the ten largest clones hold approximately 3.5%. The specimen was peripheral blood, collected after pregnancy. All receptors derive from a female donor with multiple sclerosis, enrolled in a pregnancy study. CDR3s include the opening cysteine and the closing phenylalanine or tryptophan. The D gene is left open where the match is weak. Clone size, where shown, is once, few, many, or a class for clones that have expanded.

V gene	clone size	J gene	D gene	CDR3 DNA	CDR3 protein
TRBV2	once	TRBJ2-2	TRBD1	TGTGCCAGCAGTGAAGAAACAGGGGGCTTAAACACCGGGGAGCTGTTTTTT	CASSEETGGLNTGELFF
TRBV5-1	.	TRBJ2-7	TRBD1	TGCGCCAGCAGCAAAGGGGGCGGACAGGGGGCCTACGAGCAGTACTTC	CASSKGGGQGAYEQYF
TRBV4-2	.	TRBJ1-3	TRBD1	TGTGCCAGCAGCGAGAGGGACAGGGACTCTGGAAACACCATATATTTT	CASSERDRDSGNTIYF
TRBV5-1	.	TRBJ2-7	.	TGCGCCAGCAGCTCCCGCTACGAGCAGTACTTC	CASSSRYEQYF
TRBV2	.	TRBJ2-1	.	TGTGCCAGCAGTACCCGACAGTACTCCTACAATGAGCAGTTCTTC	CASSTRQYSYNEQFF
TRBV7-9	.	TRBJ2-1	.	TGTGCCAGCTTAAGAGACAGTCCCTACAATGAGCAGTTCTTC	CASLRDSPYNEQFF
TRBV11-1	.	TRBJ2-1	TRBD2	TGTGCCAGCAGCCGGAGCGGGGTCGACAATGAGCAGTTCTTC	CASSRSGVDNEQFF
TRBV7-6	.	TRBJ1-3	TRBD1	TGTGCCAGCAGCTTGAGGACAGGGCTTGGAAACACCATATATTTT	CASSLRTGLGNTIYF
TRBV6-5	.	TRBJ1-2	TRBD1	TGTGCCAGCAGCCCGGCGACTAGGGGGCATACTGGCTACACCTTC	CASSPATRGHTGYTF
TRBV6-4	.	TRBJ2-2	TRBD1	TGTGCCAGCAGTGAGGGACAGGCGAACACCGGGGAGCTGTTTTTT	CASSEGQANTGELFF
TRBV18	.	TRBJ2-3	TRBD1	TGTGCCAGCTCACCTTGGACAGGGGCGGAAGATACGCAGTATTTT	CASSPWTGAEDTQYF
TRBV18	.	TRBJ2-7	TRBD1	TGTGCCAGCTTACCGGACAGGGATCCTCCCTACGAGCAGTACTTC	CASLPDRDPPYEQYF
TRBV7-9	.	TRBJ2-5	.	TGTGCCAGCAGCTCGGGACCCCCGGGGGAGGAGACCCAGTACTTC	CASSSGPPGEETQYF
TRBV18	.	TRBJ1-6	.	TGTGCCAGCTCACTGGCAGGGCAGAATTCACCCCTCCACTTT	CASSLAGQNSPLHF
TRBV15	.	TRBJ2-2	.	TGTGCCACCAGCAGGTCGCAGGGTTCAGCCGGGGAGCTGTTTTTT	CATSRSQGSAGELFF
TRBV2	.	TRBJ1-1	.	TGTGCCAGCAGGATTCCGGGAGACCAAGGGTCTTTCTTT	CASRIPGDQGSFF
TRBV14	.	TRBJ2-7	.	TGTGCCAGCAGCCAAGTTTCCGGTCACGAGCAGTACTTC	CASSQVSGHEQYF
TRBV9	.	TRBJ1-3	.	TGTGCCAGCAGCCCCCCCGGCCTCTGGAGCTCTGGAAACACCATATATTTT	CASSPPGLWSSGNTIYF
TRBV6-1	.	TRBJ2-5	TRBD2	TGTGCCAGCAGTGAGACTAGCGGCCTAGGGGAGACCCAGTACTTC	CASSETSGLGETQYF
TRBV11-2	.	TRBJ2-7	.	TGTGCCAGCAGCTTGATACGGGGTCTCCACTACGAGCAGTACTTC	CASSLIRGLHYEQYF
TRBV11-1	.	TRBJ2-3	.	TGTGCCAGCAGCTCGAGACAGTCCACAGATACGCAGTATTTT	CASSSRQSTDTQYF
TRBV13	.	TRBJ2-5	.	TGTGCCAGCAGCTTAAGGGGTACCTCGGGTGAGACCCAGTACTTC	CASSLRGTSGETQYF
TRBV5-5	.	TRBJ2-5	TRBD2	TGTGCCAGCAGCTTGGTGGGACTAGCGAGCCAAGAGACCCAGTACTTC	CASSLVGLASQETQYF
TRBV6-6	.	TRBJ2-3	.	TGTGCCAGCAGTCCCCGGGACACTAGCACAGATACGCAGTATTTT	CASSPRDTSTDTQYF
TRBV2	.	TRBJ2-1	TRBD2	TGTGCCAGCAGTGAAGGGTCAGGAGCACCCGGGACTAGCGGGGTCGATGAGCAGTTCTTC	CASSEGSGAPGTSGVDEQFF
TRBV19	.	TRBJ1-5	.	TGTGCCAGTAGTATCGATGGGGCTGGTCAGCCCCAGCATTTT	CASSIDGAGQPQHF
TRBV7-8	.	TRBJ1-1	.	TGTGCCAGCAGCCTTCGGCGGGCTAACACTGAAGCTTTCTTT	CASSLRRANTEAFF
TRBV5-8	.	TRBJ2-4	TRBD1	TGTGCCAGCAGTCGACAGGGGATCATAGCCAAAAACATTCAGTACTTC	CASSRQGIIAKNIQYF
TRBV13	.	TRBJ1-1	TRBD1	TGTGCCAGCAGCTTAGGCGTCAGGGGGTCTCAAGCTTTCTTT	CASSLGVRGSQAFF
TRBV7-9	few	TRBJ1-5	.	TGTGCCAGCAGCCCGGGAGGCGGGCAGCACAATCAGCCCCAGCATTTT	CASSPGGGQHNQPQHF
TRBV5-4	.	TRBJ2-3	.	TGTGCCAGCAGCTTGGGGACTGGAGATACGCAGTATTTT	CASSLGTGDTQYF
TRBV5-1	.	TRBJ2-1	.	TGCGCCAGCCGCCATTATGCCGACTCGTACAATAAGGAGCAGTTCTTC	CASRHYADSYNKEQFF
TRBV29-1	.	TRBJ2-7	.	TGCAGCGTTGTAGTCTTACCTACGGAGCAGTACTTC	CSVVVLPTEQYF
TRBV9	.	TRBJ2-2	TRBD1	TGTGCCAGCAGCGACGGGACAGGCTCGGCCGGGGAGCTGTTTTTT	CASSDGTGSAGELFF
TRBV5-6	.	TRBJ1-4	TRBD1	TGTGCCAGCAGCTTGCCCGGACAGGCTGGGGGGGAAAAACTGTTTTTT	CASSLPGQAGGEKLFF
TRBV6-1	.	TRBJ2-1	TRBD1	TGTGCCACATCAGGGACAGTTTTGTCGGATGAGCAGTTCTTC	CATSGTVLSDEQFF
TRBV6-1	.	TRBJ2-7	.	TGTGCCAGCCGAACGCAGGGGGGTACGGACGAGCAGTACTTC	CASRTQGGTDEQYF
TRBV19	.	TRBJ1-4	.	TGTGCCAGTAGTATATTGAACGCAGCTAATGAAAAACTGTTTTTT	CASSILNAANEKLFF
TRBV2	.	TRBJ2-6	.	TGTGCCAGCAGTGGGTTCAGGGGCCGTAGGGCCAACGTCCTGACTTTC	CASSGFRGRRANVLTF
TRBV5-1	once	TRBJ1-3	TRBD1	TGCGCCAGCAGCTCATCCCTAGACAGGGGCTCTGGAAACACCATATATTTT	CASSSSLDRGSGNTIYF
TRBV10-2	.	TRBJ1-1	.	TGCGCCAGCAGCCCGGGACATACGAACACTGAAGCTTTCTTT	CASSPGHTNTEAFF
TRBV6-1	.	TRBJ2-7	TRBD2	TGTGCCAGTGAATATGGGGGGGACTACTACGAGCAGTACTTC	CASEYGGDYYEQYF
TRBV10-3	.	TRBJ2-1	TRBD2	TGTGCCATCACTAGCGGGGGTAATGAGCAGTTCTTC	CAITSGGNEQFF